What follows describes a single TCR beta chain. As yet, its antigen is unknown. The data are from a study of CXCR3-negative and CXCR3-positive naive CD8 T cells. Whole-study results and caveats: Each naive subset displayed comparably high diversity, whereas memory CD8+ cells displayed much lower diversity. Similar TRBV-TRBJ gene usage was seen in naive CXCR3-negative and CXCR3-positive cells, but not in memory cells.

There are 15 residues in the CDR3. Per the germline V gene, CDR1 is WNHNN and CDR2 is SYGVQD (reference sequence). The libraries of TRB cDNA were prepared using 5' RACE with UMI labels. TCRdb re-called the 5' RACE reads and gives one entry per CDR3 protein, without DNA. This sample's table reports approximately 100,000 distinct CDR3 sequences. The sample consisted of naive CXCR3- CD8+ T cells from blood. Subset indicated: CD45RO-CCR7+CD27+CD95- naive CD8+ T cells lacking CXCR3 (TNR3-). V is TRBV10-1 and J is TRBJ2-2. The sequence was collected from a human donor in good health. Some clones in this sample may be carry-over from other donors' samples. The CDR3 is CASSGAVINTGELFF.